Each of the 25 T cell receptor beta chains below was sequenced from the same sample in a study of blood T cell repertoires in COVID-19 (dated by TCRdb to about 2020). Library creation used the immunoSEQ multiplex PCR assay. In TCRdb, the immuneACCESS table is reduced to in-frame sequences with V and J assigned. These tables do not hold every clone; where another copy was compared, an unresolved V gene accounts for under half, and the others remain unexplained. This sample holds approximately 240,000 clones; 84% were observed only once. Approximately 3% of the sample rests with the top ten. Sequenced material: peripheral blood. These receptors came from a woman aged 30 to 39 who had recovered from COVID-19.

V and J are TRBV27 and TRBJ1-6, with D possibly TRBD1 on 6 matching bases. This CDR3 is 16 amino acids long. Germline loops: CDR1 MNHEY, CDR2 SMNVEV (reference sequence). V lost 5 bases to trimming and J lost 5 bases, with 16 bases between them. In nucleotides, the CDR3 is TGTGCCAGCAGTATTATAGCGGGGGGCCATAATTCACCCCTCCACTTT. Its protein is CASSIIAGGHNSPLHF.

The chain couples TRBV4-1 to TRBJ1-2; 7 bases fit TRBD1. V lost 4 bases, J lost 4 bases, and 21 bases stayed unmatched. Germline V gene data show CDR1 as MGHRA and CDR2 as YSYEKL. This CDR3 region has 19 residues. CDR3 sequence reads: CASSRKGTDQGSVGYGYTF. The CDR3 region has the DNA TGCGCCAGCAGCCGAAAAGGGACAGACCAGGGGAGTGTGGGCTATGGCTACACCTTC.

The rearrangement links TRBV18 to TRBJ2-1, with 12 bases matching TRBD2. Trimming removed 3 bases from V and 14 bases from J; junction bases left unmatched: 11. The germline V gene has CDR1 KGHSH and CDR2 LQKENI. This CDR3 spans 15 amino acids. CDR3 protein: CASSPATSGSYGEFF. The CDR3 DNA reads TGTGCCAGCTCACCGGCGACTAGCGGGAGCTACGGGGAGTTCTTC.

This clone was seen more than once but under ten times. The chain has TRBV5-1 and TRBJ2-1; no clear D gene. The CDR3 is made up of 13 amino acids. Germline V gene data show CDR1 as SGHRS and CDR2 as YFSETQ. V shed 0 bases and J shed 4 bases, with 5 bases lying between them. The CDR3 reads CASSLGEYNEQFF. CDR3 DNA sequence: TGCGCCAGCAGCTTGGGCGAGTACAATGAGCAGTTCTTC.

The chain couples TRBV28 to TRBJ1-1; 10 bases are shared with TRBD1. Per germline, CDR1 MDHEN and CDR2 SYDVKM. The CDR3 is made up of 16 amino acids. The ends lost 4 bases at V and 3 bases at J; junction bases unmatched: 8. The CDR3 DNA follows: TGTGCCAGCAGTTCACTTCGACAGGGGGCATACACTGAAGCTTTCTTT. It specifies CASSSLRQGAYTEAFF.

The chain links TRBV5-1 to TRBJ2-1; 7 positions agree with TRBD1. The CDR3 is 11 amino acids. The germline V gene encodes CDR1 SGHRS and CDR2 YFSETQ. The trim removed 6 bases at V and 12 bases at J, leaving 6 bases unmatched. CDR3 sequence: CASTDRDGQFF. DNA for the CDR3: TGCGCCAGCACCGACAGGGATGGGCAGTTCTTC.

The J gene is TRBJ2-2, the V gene TRBV10-1, with TRBD1 matching over 9 bases. Germline-derived CDR1 and CDR2 are WNHNN and SYGVQD (reference sequence). V lost 5 bases to trimming and J lost 5 bases; unmatched junction nucleotides: 9. The CDR3 runs 16 residues. The CDR3 here is CASSTDRGGGTGELFF. CDR3 nucleotide sequence: TGCGCCAGCAGTACGGACAGGGGCGGTGGTACCGGGGAGCTGTTTTTT.

V is TRBV10-3 and J is TRBJ1-3; TRBD1 aligns across 7 bases. Germline lookup yields CDR1 ENHRY and CDR2 SYGVKD. This CDR3 contains 16 residues. The V and J ends lost 5 bases and 1 base, in that order; junction bases with no gene match: 8. The CDR3 is CAISNLQGSSGNTIYF. The CDR3 DNA is TGTGCCATCAGTAATTTACAGGGGAGTTCTGGAAACACCATATATTTT.

The chain combines TRBV9 with TRBJ1-6; D may be TRBD1 (5 bases). There are 15 residues in the CDR3. V was clipped by 4 bases and J by 7 bases, with 15 bases between them. Germline CDR1 SGDLS, CDR2 YYNGEE. CDR3 nucleotides: TGTGCCAGCAGCCCCAGACAGAATCCCAATTCACCCCTCCACTTT. Translating gives CASSPRQNPNSPLHF.

In the case of this clone: A much larger clone lies one base from this, so it may be a read error. J is TRBJ2-3 and V is TRBV6-1, with TRBD2 matching over 11 bases. The CDR3 is made up of 15 amino acids. V trimming: 2 bases; J trimming: 4 bases; junction bases outside the gene matches: 2. Germline V gene data show CDR1 as MNHNS and CDR2 as SASEGT. The CDR3 DNA sequence: TGTGCCAGCAGTGAAATAGCGGGAGGGCCAGATACGCAGTATTTT. This gives the protein CASSEIAGGPDTQYF.

The chain joins TRBV9 to TRBJ2-7; 9 bases agree with TRBD2. Germline loops: CDR1 SGDLS, CDR2 YYNGEE. The junction had 5 bases not matched to a gene; V was cut back by 4 bases and J by 3 bases. This CDR3 has 14 amino acids. The CDR3 spells CASSPTSGVYEQYF. The CDR3 DNA reads TGTGCCAGCAGCCCGACTAGCGGTGTCTACGAGCAGTACTTC.

The chain uses TRBV10-1 and TRBJ2-3, with 8 bases identical to TRBD2. The CDR3 has 13 amino acids. Germline CDR1 and CDR2: WNHNN and SYGVQD (reference sequence). V lost 10 bases and J lost 6; bases outside the gene matches: 9. CDR3 sequence reads: CATRGAGGDTQYF. In nucleotides, the CDR3 is TGCGCCACGCGCGGGGCGGGAGGTGATACGCAGTATTTT.

In its sample, this clone was seen once. The chain is built from TRBV5-1 and TRBJ1-2; 10 bases match TRBD1. The CDR3 length is 14 residues. V shed 7 bases and J 4 bases; nucleotides not matched to a gene: 7. From germline, CDR1 is SGHRS and CDR2 YFSETQ. The CDR3 nucleotides read TGCGCCAGCGGCAAGGACAGGGGGGTCTATGGCTACACCTTC. As protein: CASGKDRGVYGYTF.

The CDR3 DNA reads TGTGCCAGCAGTTTCAGTGGAGACGAGCAGTACTTC. Its translation is CASSFSGDEQYF. This chain links TRBV12-3 or TRBV12-4 with TRBJ2-7; D gene ambiguous. The CDR3 is 12 amino acids. The V and J ends lost 3 bases and 5 bases respectively, with 8 bases between them.

The chain couples TRBV5-1 to TRBJ2-1, with a weak D call TRBD1 (5 bases). Trimming cost V 0 bases and J 2 bases, with 6 bases left between them. CDR1 SGHRS and CDR2 YFSETQ come from the germline V gene. The CDR3 loop spans 14 amino acids. The chain's CDR3 is CASSLGQTYNEQFF. The CDR3 nucleotides read TGCGCCAGCAGCTTGGGACAGACCTACAATGAGCAGTTCTTC. The full variable domain, completed using reference TRBV5-1 and TRBJ2-1, is KAGVTQTPRYLIKTRGQQVTLSCSPISGHRSVSWYQQTPGQGLQFLFEYFSETQRNKGNFPGRFSGRQFSNSRSEMNVSTLELGDSALYLCASSLGQTYNEQFFGPGTRLTVL.

The rearrangement links TRBV3-1 (or the pseudogene TRBV3-2) to TRBJ2-1; maybe TRBD2 (5 bases). Germline V gene lookup returns CDR1 LGHDT and CDR2 YNNKEL (reference sequence). This CDR3 contains 15 residues. Trimming took off 7 bases at V and 2 bases at J, with 15 bases between the two ends. This CDR3 is CASTPGTPTYNEQFF. CDR3 in DNA: TGTGCCAGCACCCCGGGAACTCCAACCTACAATGAGCAGTTCTTC.

The chain links TRBV28 to TRBJ2-5; D uncertain. Germline V lookup: CDR1 MDHEN, CDR2 SYDVKM. Trimming cost V 5 bases and J 1 base, with 11 bases left between them. The CDR3 has 14 amino acids. The CDR3 region has the DNA TGTGCCAGCAGTCCCCGCAGCGTCCAAGAGACCCAGTACTTC. This translates into CASSPRSVQETQYF.

This chain joins TRBV7-3 and TRBJ2-2; 10 positions match TRBD2. J gave up 5 bases and V 5 bases, and 8 bases lay outside the gene matches. This CDR3 is built from 16 residues. In germline, CDR1 is SGHTA, CDR2 FQGTGA. The DNA for the CDR3 is TGTGCCAGCAGCCCCGGAAGCGGGAGGGGTACCGGGGAGCTGTTTTTT. It encodes CASSPGSGRGTGELFF.

The chain recombines TRBV2 with TRBJ2-2, with a possible D match to TRBD2 (6 bases). The CDR3 totals 15 residues. The germline gives CDR1 SNHLY, CDR2 FYNNEI. V dropped 5 bases and J dropped 5 bases, with 15 bases sitting between them. Written as DNA, the CDR3 is TGTGCCAGCAGTCGGGGAGGAAGGTTAACCGGGGAGCTGTTTTTT. Translated, it gives CASSRGGRLTGELFF.

The chain joins TRBV30 to TRBJ1-6; maybe TRBD1 (5 bases). Trimming left V 3 bases short and J 7 bases short, with 10 bases between. Germline-derived CDR1 and CDR2 are GTSNPN and SVGIG (reference sequence). This CDR3 spans 13 amino acids. This chain's CDR3 is CAWRDRGNSPLHF. The CDR3 coding sequence is TGTGCCTGGAGGGACCGGGGGAATTCACCCCTCCACTTT.

The V call is TRBV7-2, the J call TRBJ2-1; 10 nucleotides align to TRBD2. After removal of 1 base from V and 8 bases from J, the junction contained 2 bases not matched to a gene. Germline CDR1 and CDR2: SGHTA and FQGNSA. The CDR3 extends over 14 amino acids. The CDR3 protein is CASSLEREGHEQFF. CDR3 coding DNA: TGTGCCAGCAGCTTAGAGCGGGAGGGCCATGAGCAGTTCTTC. The complete variable domain, with remaining parts taken from reference TRBV7-2 and TRBJ2-1, reads GAGVSQSPSNKVTEKGKDVELRCDPISGHTALYWYRQSLGQGLEFLIYFQGNSAPDKSGLPSDRFSAERTGGSVSTLTIQRTQQEDSAVYLCASSLEREGHEQFFGPGTRLTVL.

J is TRBJ2-7 and V is TRBV6-1; D unresolved. Germline lookup yields CDR1 MNHNS and CDR2 SASEGT. V was trimmed by 3 bases and J by 4 bases, leaving 10 bases between them. The CDR3 consists of 13 residues. CDR3 DNA: TGTGCCAGCAGTGAGGTCCTATGGTACGAGCAGTACTTC. This translates into CASSEVLWYEQYF.

V usage is TRBV5-4 and J usage is TRBJ2-3; 7 bases map to TRBD2. The CDR3 loop spans 15 amino acids. Germline-derived CDR1 and CDR2 are SGHNT and YYREEE (reference sequence). With V trimmed by 5 bases and J by 0 bases, 6 bases remained unmatched. The CDR3 sequence is CASSPAGTSTDTQYF. In DNA, the CDR3 is TGTGCCAGCAGTCCAGCGGGAACTAGCACAGATACGCAGTATTTT.

J is TRBJ1-4 and V is TRBV30; D might be TRBD1 (5 bases). The V gene lost 4 bases and the J gene lost 2 bases, with 8 bases spanning the gap. CDR1 and CDR2 from the germline V gene are GTSNPN and SVGIG (reference sequence). The length of the CDR3 is 13 residues. The CDR3 coding sequence is TGTGCCTGGACGCGGGGGACTAATGAAAAACTGTTTTTT. Translating it yields CAWTRGTNEKLFF.

V usage is TRBV3-1 (or the pseudogene TRBV3-2) and J usage is TRBJ1-6, with a weak D call TRBD1 (5 bases). The CDR3 has 14 residues. V was pared by 4 bases and J by 7 bases, with 11 bases between. Germline V gene sequence: CDR1 LGHDT, CDR2 YNNKEL (reference sequence). The CDR3 bases are TGTGCCAGCAGCCCAATTGACAGCAATTCACCCCTCCACTTT. The encoded protein is CASSPIDSNSPLHF.